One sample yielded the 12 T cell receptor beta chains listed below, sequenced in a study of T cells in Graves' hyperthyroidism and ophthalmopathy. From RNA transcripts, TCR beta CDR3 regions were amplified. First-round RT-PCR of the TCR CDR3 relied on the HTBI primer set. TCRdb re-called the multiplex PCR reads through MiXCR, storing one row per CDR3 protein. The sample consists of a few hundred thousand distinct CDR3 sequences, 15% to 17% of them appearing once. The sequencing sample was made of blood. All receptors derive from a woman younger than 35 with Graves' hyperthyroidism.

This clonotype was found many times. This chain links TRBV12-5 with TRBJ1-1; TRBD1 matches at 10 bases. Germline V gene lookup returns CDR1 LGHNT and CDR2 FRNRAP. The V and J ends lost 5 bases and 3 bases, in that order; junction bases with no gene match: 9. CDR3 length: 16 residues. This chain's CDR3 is CASGQTGGRGYTEAFF. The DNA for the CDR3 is TGTGCTAGTGGTCAGACAGGGGGCCGTGGTTACACTGAAGCTTTCTTT.

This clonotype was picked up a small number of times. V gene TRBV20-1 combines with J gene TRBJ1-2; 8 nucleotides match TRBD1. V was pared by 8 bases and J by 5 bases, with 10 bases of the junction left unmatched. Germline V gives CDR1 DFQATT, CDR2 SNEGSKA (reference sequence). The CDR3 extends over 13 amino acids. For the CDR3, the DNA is TGCAGTTCCGGCCGGACAGGGCGATATGGCTACACCTTC. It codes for CSSGRTGRYGYTF.

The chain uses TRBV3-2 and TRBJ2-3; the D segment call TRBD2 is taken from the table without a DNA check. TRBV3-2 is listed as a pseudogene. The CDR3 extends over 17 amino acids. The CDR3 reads CASSQVPSGGATDTQYF. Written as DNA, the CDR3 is TGTGCCAGCAGCCAAGTGCCTAGCGGGGGGGCCACAGATACGCAGTATTTT.

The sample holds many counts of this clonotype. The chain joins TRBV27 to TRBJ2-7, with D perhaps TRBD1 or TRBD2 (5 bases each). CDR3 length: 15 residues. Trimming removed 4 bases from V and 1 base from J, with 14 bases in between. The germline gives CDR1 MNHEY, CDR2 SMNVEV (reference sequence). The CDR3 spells CASSSSGAGSYEQYF. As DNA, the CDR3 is TGTGCCAGCAGTTCCTCCGGGGCTGGGTCCTACGAGCAGTACTTC.

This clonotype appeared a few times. CDR3 bases: TGTGCCAGCAGTTTAAACGACATCACCTACGAGCAGTACTTC. It codes for CASSLNDITYEQYF. The V and J genes are TRBV28 and TRBJ2-7; no reliable D call. Trimming took off 2 bases at V and 2 bases at J, with 10 bases between the two ends. The CDR3 extends over 14 amino acids. CDR1 is MDHEN and CDR2 is SYDVKM in the germline V gene.

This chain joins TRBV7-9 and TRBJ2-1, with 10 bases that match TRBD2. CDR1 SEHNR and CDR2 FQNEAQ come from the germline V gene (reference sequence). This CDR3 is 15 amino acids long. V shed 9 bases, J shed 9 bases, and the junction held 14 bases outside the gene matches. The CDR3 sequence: CASSPVASGSGEQFF. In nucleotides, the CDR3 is TGTGCCAGTAGCCCTGTGGCTAGCGGGAGCGGTGAGCAGTTCTTC.

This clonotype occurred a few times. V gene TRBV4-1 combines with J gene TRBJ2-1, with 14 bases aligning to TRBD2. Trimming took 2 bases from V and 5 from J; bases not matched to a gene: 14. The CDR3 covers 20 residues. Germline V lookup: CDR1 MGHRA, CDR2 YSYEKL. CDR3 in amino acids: CASSQTAGLAGGPIHNEQFF. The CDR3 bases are TGCGCCAGCAGCCAAACCGCAGGACTAGCGGGGGGCCCGATACACAATGAGCAGTTCTTC.

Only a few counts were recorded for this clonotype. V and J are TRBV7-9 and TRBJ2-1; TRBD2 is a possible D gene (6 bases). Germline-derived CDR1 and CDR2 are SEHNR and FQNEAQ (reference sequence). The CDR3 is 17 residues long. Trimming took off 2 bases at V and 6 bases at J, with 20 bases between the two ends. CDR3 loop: CASSLPPRDPLSNEQFF. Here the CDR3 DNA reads TGTGCCAGCAGCTTACCTCCGCGGGATCCCCTCTCCAATGAGCAGTTCTTC.

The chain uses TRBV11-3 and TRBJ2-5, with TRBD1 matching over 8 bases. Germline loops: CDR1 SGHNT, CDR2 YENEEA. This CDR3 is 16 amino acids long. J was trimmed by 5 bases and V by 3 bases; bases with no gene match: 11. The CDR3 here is CASSFTPGGATETQYF. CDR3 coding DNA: TGTGCCAGCAGCTTTACCCCAGGGGGCGCGACGGAGACCCAGTACTTC.

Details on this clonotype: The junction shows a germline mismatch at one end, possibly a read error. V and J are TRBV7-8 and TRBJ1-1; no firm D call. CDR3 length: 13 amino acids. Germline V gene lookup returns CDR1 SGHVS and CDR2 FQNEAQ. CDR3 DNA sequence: TGTGCCAGCAGCTTCGGACCAAACACTGGAGCTTTCTTT. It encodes CASSFGPNTGAFF. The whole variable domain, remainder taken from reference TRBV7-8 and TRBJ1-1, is GAGVSQSPRYKVAKRGQDVALRCDPISGHVSLFWYQQALGQGPEFLTYFQNEAQLDKSGLPSDRFFAERPEGSVSTLKIQRTQQEDSAVYLCASSFGPNTGAFFGQGTRLTVV.

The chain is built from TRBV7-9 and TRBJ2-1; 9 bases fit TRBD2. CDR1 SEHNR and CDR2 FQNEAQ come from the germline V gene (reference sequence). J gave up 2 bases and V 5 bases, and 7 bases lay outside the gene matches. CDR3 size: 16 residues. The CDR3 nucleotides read TGTGCCAGCAGCCATGACGGGACTAGCCCCTACAATGAGCAGTTCTTC. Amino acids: CASSHDGTSPYNEQFF.

The CDR3 loop reads CATSRDFWADYGYTF. CDR3 DNA sequence: TGTGCCACCAGCAGAGATTTTTGGGCGGACTATGGCTACACCTTC. This chain uses TRBV15 with TRBJ1-2; D is unresolved. The CDR3 totals 15 residues. Trimming pared 0 bases from V and 3 bases from J, leaving 11 bases between. The germline V gene has CDR1 LNHNV and CDR2 YYDKDF (reference sequence).